These 23 T cell receptor beta chains came from one sample sequenced in a study of identical twins. TCRdb reprocessed the 5' RACE reads with MiXCR, giving one entry per CDR3 protein. Of about 490,000 distinct CDR3 sequences in the sample, 13% to 15% were seen once. In addition, the sample was reused for a study of yellow fever vaccine responses in identical twins.

The sample was CD4+ T cells sorted from blood. These receptors all come from a woman aged 18-29 years in good health.

The CDR3 region is CASSDEVAKNIQYF. The CDR3, as DNA: TGTGCCAGCAGTGACGAGGTAGCCAAAAACATTCAGTACTTC. The chain employs TRBV2 and TRBJ2-4; D ambiguous. This CDR3 has 14 amino acids. The ends were cut back, 3 bases at V and 0 bases at J, with 6 bases in the middle. Germline lookup yields CDR1 SNHLY and CDR2 FYNNEI.

This clonotype was seen only a few times. This chain connects TRBV20-1 to TRBJ2-1, with D uncertain. Germline lookup yields CDR1 DFQATT and CDR2 SNEGSKA (reference sequence). The CDR3 has 12 residues. Trimming cost V 5 bases and J 5 bases, with 10 bases left between them. The CDR3 coding sequence is TGCAGTGCTTTGGACCCTCACAATGAGCAGTTCTTC. Amino acids: CSALDPHNEQFF.

This clonotype was seen ten or more times. CDR3: CASSPAQETQYF. The CDR3 DNA is TGTGCCAGCTCACCAGCCCAAGAGACCCAGTACTTC. The gene calls are TRBV18 and TRBJ2-5; D not resolved. Germline-derived CDR1 and CDR2 are KGHSH and LQKENI. Trimming removed 2 bases at V and 1 base at J, with 2 bases between. The CDR3 is 12 residues long.

The rearrangement links TRBV20-1 to TRBJ2-7; 7 nucleotides line up with TRBD2. With 3 bases clipped from V and 0 bases from J, the junction kept 8 bases outside the gene matches. The CDR3 covers 15 residues. The germline V gene encodes CDR1 DFQATT and CDR2 SNEGSKA (reference sequence). CDR3 sequence reads: CSASKSASGSYEQYF. CDR3 coding DNA: TGCAGTGCTAGTAAAAGTGCTAGCGGCTCCTACGAGCAGTACTTC.

This clonotype turned up a few times. The J gene is TRBJ1-5, the V gene TRBV28; weak D call: TRBD1 (6 bases). Germline V gives CDR1 MDHEN, CDR2 SYDVKM. The ends were cut back, 5 bases at V and 3 bases at J, with 14 bases in the middle. The CDR3 loop spans 15 amino acids. CDR3: CASSRYRDPNQPQHF. The CDR3 DNA sequence: TGTGCCAGCAGTAGATACAGGGACCCCAATCAGCCCCAGCATTTT.

A few counts support this clonotype. The rearrangement uses TRBV28 and TRBJ1-3; D call uncertain. From germline, CDR1 is MDHEN and CDR2 SYDVKM. V lost 6 bases and J 0 bases, leaving 9 bases between the germline ends. This CDR3 has 14 residues. The CDR3 DNA reads TGTGCCAGCAGACCCTGGGACTCTGGAAACACCATATATTTT. Translated: CASRPWDSGNTIYF.

The rearrangement uses TRBV5-1 and TRBJ2-5; 9 positions match TRBD1. With V trimmed by 0 bases and J by 0 bases, 6 bases remained unmatched. Germline CDR1 and CDR2: SGHRS and YFSETQ. CDR3 length: 17 residues. The CDR3 region has the DNA TGCGCCAGCAGCTTGGGTTATGGGACAGGGTACCAAGAGACCCAGTACTTC. Translation: CASSLGYGTGYQETQYF.

This clonotype turned up a few times. The rearrangement links TRBV7-6 to TRBJ2-2; TRBD2 aligns across 11 bases. This CDR3 contains 17 residues. The J segment lost 2 bases and the V segment lost 5 bases, leaving 7 bases of the junction unmatched. Germline CDR1 is SGHVS and CDR2 is FNYEAQ. The CDR3 DNA sequence: TGTGCCAGCAGCCCCTTACTAGCGGGGGTTAACACCGGGGAGCTGTTTTTT. The encoded protein is CASSPLLAGVNTGELFF.

The V gene is TRBV19, the J gene TRBJ2-7; possibly TRBD1 for D (7 bases). There are 14 residues in the CDR3. V gave up 3 bases and J gave up 7 bases, with 16 bases separating them. Germline loops: CDR1 LNHDA, CDR2 SQIVND (reference sequence). Here the CDR3 reads CASSITGEAGEQYF. CDR3 sequence (DNA): TGTGCCAGTAGTATTACAGGGGAGGCGGGAGAGCAGTACTTC.

The chain joins TRBV5-5 to TRBJ2-2; possibly TRBD1 for D (5 bases). Deletions cut 1 base from V and 6 bases from J, with 13 bases between. The CDR3 covers 15 residues. Germline lookup yields CDR1 SGHKS and CDR2 YYEKEE (reference sequence). CDR3 in DNA: TGTGCCAGCAGCTTGTCTTATCAGGGCTCCGGGGAGCTGTTTTTT. This sequence encodes CASSLSYQGSGELFF.

The genes are TRBV4-1 and TRBJ1-3; D uncertain. CDR1 is MGHRA, CDR2 YSYEKL, per germline. Between the trimmed V and J ends, which lost 1 base and 1 base, there was a span of 8 bases. The CDR3 covers 15 residues. The CDR3 reads CASSQAQGSGNTIYF. The CDR3 region has the DNA TGCGCCAGCAGCCAAGCACAAGGATCTGGAAACACCATATATTTT.

The chain carries TRBV5-1 and TRBJ1-4; 9 bases match TRBD1. Germline CDR1 SGHRS, CDR2 YFSETQ. The CDR3 has 13 amino acids. The V gene end was trimmed by 4 bases and the J gene end by 12 bases; junction bases not matched to a gene: 7. The chain's CDR3 is CASSNGQGSQLFF. The CDR3 region has the DNA TGCGCCAGCAGCAACGGACAGGGGAGTCAACTGTTTTTT.

The chain employs TRBV27 and TRBJ2-2, with D hard to call. Trimming removed 5 bases from V and 5 bases from J, with 9 bases in between. Looked up from germline, CDR1 is MNHEY and CDR2 is SMNVEV (reference sequence). CDR3 size: 13 residues. The CDR3 here is CASSTTRTGELFF. The DNA of the CDR3 is TGTGCCAGCAGTACGACGCGGACCGGGGAGCTGTTTTTT.

This clonotype was counted only a few times. The J gene is TRBJ2-7, the V gene TRBV6-2 or TRBV6-3; no clear D gene. The CDR3 runs 13 residues. V was pared by 0 bases and J by 7 bases, with 10 bases between. Germline CDR1 MNHEY, CDR2 SVGEGT. CDR3 nucleotides: TGTGCCAGCAGTTACTCGAGTAGGAGAGAGCAGTACTTC. As protein: CASSYSSRREQYF.

CDR3: CASSTGVSSTDTQYF. As DNA, the CDR3 is TGTGCCAGCAGCACTGGGGTATCTAGCACAGATACGCAGTATTTT. The chain combines TRBV7-7 with TRBJ2-3; D uncertain. The CDR3 is 15 residues long. Per germline, CDR1 SSHAT and CDR2 FNYEAQ (reference sequence). Trimming left V 5 bases short and J 0 bases short, with 12 bases between.

This clonotype was counted between two and nine times. This chain joins TRBV7-2 and TRBJ2-2; 8 bases are a match to TRBD1. V lost 4 bases, J lost 4 bases, and 5 bases stayed unmatched. CDR3 length: 15 residues. Germline V CDR1 and CDR2: SGHTA, FQGNSA. This CDR3 is CASSSQGVGTGELFF. The DNA of the CDR3 is TGTGCCAGCAGCTCACAGGGGGTGGGCACCGGGGAGCTGTTTTTT.

The genes are TRBV20-1 and TRBJ2-3; no reliable D call. V was clipped by 6 bases and J by 4 bases, with 17 bases between them. The CDR3 has 14 amino acids. Germline V gene sequence: CDR1 DFQATT, CDR2 SNEGSKA (reference sequence). CDR3 loop: CSAFMPYSPDTQYF. Here the CDR3 DNA reads TGCAGTGCGTTCATGCCCTATAGCCCAGATACGCAGTATTTT.

This clonotype occurred a few times. The chain recombines TRBV18 with TRBJ2-4; the D is unclear. The germline V gene encodes CDR1 KGHSH and CDR2 LQKENI. Trimming shortened V by 3 bases and J by 2 bases, and 8 bases separated the two germline ends. This CDR3 spans 14 amino acids. The CDR3 DNA reads as TGTGCCAGCTCACCCGGACGGACCAAAAACATTCAGTACTTC. It encodes CASSPGRTKNIQYF.

In its sample, this clonotype was seen many times. The genes are TRBV5-5 and TRBJ1-5; D uncertain. The CDR3 loop spans 15 amino acids. Trimming left V 0 bases short and J 5 bases short, with 12 bases between. Germline CDR1 SGHKS, CDR2 YYEKEE (reference sequence). In nucleotides, the CDR3 is TGTGCCAGCAGCTTGGCCCCGACGGCTGATCAGCCCCAGCATTTT. It codes for CASSLAPTADQPQHF.

The V and J genes are TRBV10-3 and TRBJ2-7; 13 positions match TRBD2. The CDR3 extends over 15 amino acids. CDR1 and CDR2 from the germline V gene are ENHRY and SYGVKD. V gave up 6 bases and J gave up 6 bases; unmatched junction bases: 8. CDR3 coding DNA: TGTGCCATCAGAGGAACTAGCGGGAGGGCCAGCGAGCAGTACTTC. Encoded protein: CAIRGTSGRASEQYF.

This clonotype was picked up a small number of times. The chain joins TRBV12-3 or TRBV12-4 to TRBJ2-3, with 10 positions matching TRBD2. J lost 0 bases, V lost 7 bases, and 10 bases had no gene match. CDR3 length equals 17 residues. The CDR3 coding sequence is TGTGCCAGCACCGATAGCGGGAGGCCTTTTAGCACAGATACGCAGTATTTT. Translated: CASTDSGRPFSTDTQYF.

This chain links TRBV5-1 with TRBJ2-3; D remains unclear. Between the trimmed V and J ends, which lost 4 bases and 5 bases, there was a span of 11 bases. Germline V CDR1 and CDR2: SGHRS, YFSETQ. The CDR3 has 13 amino acids. The CDR3 sequence is CASSLNSIDTQYF. The CDR3 DNA follows: TGCGCCAGCAGCCTGAATTCAATAGATACGCAGTATTTT.

This clonotype was seen a handful of times. The chain joins TRBV6-5 to TRBJ2-6; D may correspond to TRBD1 or TRBD2 (6 bases each). This CDR3 comprises 19 residues. The V gene's germline CDR1 is MNHEY and CDR2 SVGAGI. The V and J ends lost 4 bases and 2 bases respectively, with 21 bases between them. CDR3 coding DNA: TGTGCCAGCAGTTCCCTAGGGGGGATAGGGCGGACTGGGGCCAACGTCCTGACTTTC. This gives the protein CASSSLGGIGRTGANVLTF.